Only a few counts were recorded for the clone carrying this T cell receptor beta chain. The sample is drawn from a study of T cells after yellow fever vaccination. The V and J ends lost 0 bases and 4 bases respectively, with 13 bases between them. The CDR3 length is 16 residues. Germline V gene sequence: CDR1 SGHVS, CDR2 FQNEAQ. TCRdb ran MiXCR on the 5' RACE reads and lists one entry per CDR3 protein. Of around 550,000 distinct CDR3 sequences detected, 15% to 20% appear once; the ten largest clones hold 14%. The TCR comes from a man aged 25-45 years who received the YFV17D yellow fever vaccine. The material was PBMCs, obtained 15 days after the yellow fever booster vaccination. This chain uses TRBV7-8 with TRBJ2-1; D is possibly TRBD2 (6 bases). CDR3: CASSLALLAGYNEQFF. The CDR3 DNA sequence: TGTGCCAGCAGCTTAGCGCTACTAGCCGGATACAATGAGCAGTTCTTC.